Listed below are T cell receptor beta chains from one sample, sequenced in a study of a mutant IDH1 vaccine in newly diagnosed glioma. Only in-frame clones appear in the TCRdb table, and some are missing; sequencing was by immunoSEQ multiplex PCR. The table has around 50,000 clones, about nine tenths seen once. No cognate antigen is known for these TCRs. Sequencing was performed on PBMCs, taken from a glioma patient whose treatment included an IDH1 peptide vaccine. The receptors here all came from a woman between 35 and 50 years old with glioma. Both conserved end residues are trimmed from each CDR3.

len: 12; j_gene: TRBJ2-7; v_gene: TRBV28; CDR3aa: ASSLAGGAYEQY
len: 12; j_gene: TRBJ2-5; v_gene: TRBV30; CDR3aa: AWSVRGGLETQY
len: 14; j_gene: TRBJ2-5; v_gene: TRBV4-1; CDR3aa: ASSQVGLPLVETQY
len: 11; j_gene: TRBJ1-2; v_gene: TRBV7-9; CDR3aa: ASSQDRDYGYT
len: 13; j_gene: TRBJ1-1; v_gene: TRBV19; CDR3aa: ASSIGNSMNTEAF
len: 13; j_gene: TRBJ2-5; v_gene: TRBV15; CDR3aa: ATSRDRDPVETQY
len: 9; j_gene: TRBJ1-4; v_gene: TRBV30; CDR3aa: AWSARGELF
len: 16; j_gene: TRBJ2-4; v_gene: TRBV4-1; CDR3aa: ASSQGLAGGPGKNIQY
len: 12; j_gene: TRBJ1-2; v_gene: TRBV19; CDR3aa: ASSIALGNYGYT
len: 11; j_gene: TRBJ1-1; v_gene: TRBV15; CDR3aa: ATRKGRNTEAF
len: 13; j_gene: TRBJ2-1; v_gene: TRBV9; CDR3aa: ASSGLGTIRNEQF
len: 11; j_gene: TRBJ2-3; v_gene: TRBV5-4; CDR3aa: ASSLSGGDTQY
len: 13; j_gene: TRBJ2-1; v_gene: TRBV7-2; CDR3aa: ASSFAGGPGNEQF
len: 9; j_gene: TRBJ2-2; v_gene: TRBV30; CDR3aa: AWSLGGELF
len: 15; j_gene: TRBJ2-7; v_gene: TRBV27; CDR3aa: ASSHLRGGRPDYEQY
len: 15; j_gene: TRBJ2-2; v_gene: TRBV10-2; CDR3aa: ASSRPQRTENTGELF
len: 11; j_gene: TRBJ2-7; v_gene: TRBV10-1; CDR3aa: AGEWSSVYEQY
len: 14; j_gene: TRBJ1-2; v_gene: TRBV27; CDR3aa: ASSPYRGRGDYGYT
len: 13; j_gene: TRBJ2-7; v_gene: TRBV30; CDR3aa: AWSPRQGGSYEQY
len: 10; j_gene: TRBJ1-1; v_gene: TRBV29-1; CDR3aa: SAGTANTEAF
len: 14; j_gene: TRBJ2-3; v_gene: TRBV7-9; CDR3aa: ASSLTSGRATDTQY
len: 10; j_gene: TRBJ1-2; v_gene: TRBV29-1; CDR3aa: SVRMTVQSYT
len: 14; j_gene: TRBJ1-2; v_gene: TRBV6-5; CDR3aa: ASSYTPDPANYGYT
len: 13; j_gene: TRBJ1-2; v_gene: TRBV11-2; CDR3aa: ASSSWTLINYGYT
len: 11; j_gene: TRBJ2-5; v_gene: TRBV6-1; CDR3aa: ASSSLGSETQY
len: 11; j_gene: TRBJ2-5; v_gene: TRBV7-9; CDR3aa: ASRLGAQETQY
len: 13; j_gene: TRBJ1-3; v_gene: TRBV6-5; CDR3aa: ASRLDGSSGNTIY
len: 15; j_gene: TRBJ2-7; v_gene: TRBV5-1; CDR3aa: ASSLIASFGTGFEQY
len: 10; j_gene: TRBJ2-7; v_gene: TRBV21-1; CDR3aa: ASSKRTYEQY
len: 11; j_gene: TRBJ1-1; v_gene: TRBV7-9; CDR3aa: ASSSGGLTEAF
len: 14; j_gene: TRBJ2-3; v_gene: TRBV27; CDR3aa: ASSSLAVPGADTQY
len: 13; j_gene: TRBJ1-1; v_gene: TRBV28; CDR3aa: ASSLARPQSTEAF
len: 11; j_gene: TRBJ1-1; v_gene: TRBV10-3; CDR3aa: ASSGTEFSEAF
len: 15; j_gene: TRBJ2-5; v_gene: TRBV7-2; CDR3aa: ASSSGGLAGGQETQY
len: 11; j_gene: TRBJ1-1; v_gene: TRBV7-9; CDR3aa: ASTPTGNTEAF
len: 15; j_gene: TRBJ2-5; v_gene: TRBV4-1; CDR3aa: ASSQGWLAASQETQY
len: 14; j_gene: TRBJ1-1; v_gene: TRBV5-1; CDR3aa: ASSLGLGAMNTEAF
len: 10; j_gene: TRBJ1-2; v_gene: TRBV29-1; CDR3aa: SCYRSNYGYT
len: 12; j_gene: TRBJ2-5; v_gene: TRBV14; CDR3aa: ASSQYRNQETQY
len: 10; j_gene: TRBJ1-4; v_gene: TRBV7-9; CDR3aa: ASMVGNEKLF
len: 12; j_gene: TRBJ1-1; v_gene: TRBV4-3; CDR3aa: ASSQAGGNTEAF
len: 12; j_gene: TRBJ1-2; v_gene: TRBV7-8; CDR3aa: ASSLAAGAYGYT
len: 11; j_gene: TRBJ1-1; v_gene: TRBV30; CDR3aa: AWRFNRDTEAF
len: 12; j_gene: TRBJ1-5; v_gene: TRBV6-6; CDR3aa: ASRPGGGNQPQH
len: 14; j_gene: TRBJ1-1; v_gene: TRBV29-1; CDR3aa: SVKSQRGSANTEAF
len: 12; j_gene: TRBJ2-1; v_gene: TRBV7-6; CDR3aa: ASSQGGGHNEQF
len: 10; j_gene: TRBJ1-3; v_gene: TRBV18; CDR3aa: ASSPGGDTIY
len: 12; j_gene: TRBJ1-1; v_gene: TRBV2; CDR3aa: ASSPTGGNTEAF
len: 12; j_gene: TRBJ2-1; v_gene: TRBV15; CDR3aa: ATSRVLADSRQF
len: 13; j_gene: TRBJ2-7; v_gene: TRBV19; CDR3aa: ASSPRVAGPYEQY
len: 14; j_gene: TRBJ2-7; v_gene: TRBV10-2; CDR3aa: ASSGPGQGSSYEQY
len: 11; j_gene: TRBJ2-1; v_gene: TRBV6-1; CDR3aa: ASVNRGLAEQF
len: 10; j_gene: TRBJ1-3; v_gene: TRBV14; CDR3aa: ASSPPGNTIY
len: 12; j_gene: TRBJ2-7; v_gene: TRBV5-1; CDR3aa: ASASRQKSYEQY
len: 9; j_gene: TRBJ1-1; v_gene: TRBV20-1; CDR3aa: SARRRPEAF
len: 13; j_gene: TRBJ1-1; v_gene: TRBV9; CDR3aa: ASSGGTGLYAEAF
len: 14; j_gene: TRBJ2-3; v_gene: TRBV13; CDR3aa: ASSLRGTGVADTQY
len: 12; j_gene: TRBJ1-1; v_gene: TRBV5-1; CDR3aa: ASSTTGVNTEAF